This T cell receptor (beta chain) comes out of a study of lymphopenia after photon versus proton radiotherapy. Sequencing used immunoSEQ multiplex PCR; TCRdb keeps in-frame clones, though not all of them. Of under 35,000 clones in the sample, approximately 87% are singletons; the top ten hold around 13%. The junction had 2 bases not matched to a gene; V was cut back by 0 bases and J by 3 bases. In germline, CDR1 is SGHDT, CDR2 YYEEEE. This CDR3 contains 17 residues. Remarks on this clone: Its antigen is currently unknown.

Study findings and constraints: Photon-treated patients lost naive T cells and TCR diversity; proton-treated stayed stable. Oligoclonal CD8+ Temra expansion after nadir drove photon patients' diversity drop.

This sequence joins TRBV5-6 and TRBJ2-3, with 15 nucleotides matching TRBD2. This clonotype was sampled from a woman in her 70s with pancreatic cancer. The sample was peripheral blood, taken from a patient treated with proton-based radiotherapy. The CDR3 protein is CASSLVGTSGRTDTQYF. CDR3 nucleotide sequence: TGTGCCAGCAGCTTGGTAGGGACTAGCGGGAGGACAGATACGCAGTATTTT.